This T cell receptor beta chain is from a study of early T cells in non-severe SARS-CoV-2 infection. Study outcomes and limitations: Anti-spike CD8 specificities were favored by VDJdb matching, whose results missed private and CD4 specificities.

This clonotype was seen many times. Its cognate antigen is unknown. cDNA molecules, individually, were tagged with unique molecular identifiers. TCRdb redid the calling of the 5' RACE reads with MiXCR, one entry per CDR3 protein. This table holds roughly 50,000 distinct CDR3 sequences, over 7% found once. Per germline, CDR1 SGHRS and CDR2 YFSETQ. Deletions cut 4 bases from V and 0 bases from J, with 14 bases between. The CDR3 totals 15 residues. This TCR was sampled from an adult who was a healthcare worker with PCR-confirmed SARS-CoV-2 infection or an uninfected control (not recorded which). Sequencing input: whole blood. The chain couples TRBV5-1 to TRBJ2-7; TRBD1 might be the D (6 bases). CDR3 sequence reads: CASSTDTGPSYEQYF. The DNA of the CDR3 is TGCGCCAGCAGCACAGATACAGGGCCCTCCTACGAGCAGTACTTC.